This T cell receptor beta chain was obtained from a study of cytomegalovirus exposure and HLA in healthy donors. Overall study results and limits: The sole available immune exposure information was CMV serostatus. Association of 16,951 TCR beta sequences with HLA alleles was found at 0.05 false discovery rate in a later analysis.

Both 60 Vbeta primers and 13 Jbeta primers went into the PCR. Only in-frame clones appear in the TCRdb table, and some are missing; sequencing was by immunoSEQ multiplex PCR. The table records around 140,000 clones, around 72% of them present only once. CDR1 and CDR2 (germline): SGHDN, FVKESK. V lost 8 bases, J lost 10 bases, and 20 bases lay in between. This CDR3 has 13 amino acids. Remarks on this clone: Its target is unknown.

The sequence derives from a man between 45 and 60 years old in good health and CMV-seropositive. Sequencing was carried out using PBMCs. This chain joins TRBV14 and TRBJ1-1, with D uncertain. The CDR3 protein is CASAQAGGVRAFF. For the CDR3, the DNA is TGTGCCAGCGCCCAGGCCGGCGGGGTGCGAGCTTTCTTT.